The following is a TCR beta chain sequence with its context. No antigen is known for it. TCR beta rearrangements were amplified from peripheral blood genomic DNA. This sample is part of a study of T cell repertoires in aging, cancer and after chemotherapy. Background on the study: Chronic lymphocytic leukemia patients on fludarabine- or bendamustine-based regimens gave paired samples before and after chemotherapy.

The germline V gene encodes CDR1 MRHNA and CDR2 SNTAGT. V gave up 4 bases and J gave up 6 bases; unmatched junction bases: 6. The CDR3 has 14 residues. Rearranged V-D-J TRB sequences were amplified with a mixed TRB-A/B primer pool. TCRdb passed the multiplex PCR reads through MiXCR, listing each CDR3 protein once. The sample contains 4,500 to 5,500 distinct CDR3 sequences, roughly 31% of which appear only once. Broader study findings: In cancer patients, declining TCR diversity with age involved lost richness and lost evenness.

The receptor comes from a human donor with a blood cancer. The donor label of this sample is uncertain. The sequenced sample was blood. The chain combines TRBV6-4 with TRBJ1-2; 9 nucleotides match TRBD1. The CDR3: CASSAGTGSDGYTF. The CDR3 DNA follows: TGTGCCAGCAGTGCCGGGACAGGGTCAGATGGCTACACCTTC.